This T cell receptor beta chain appears in the sequencing data of a study of cytomegalovirus exposure and HLA in healthy donors. This CDR3 contains 15 residues. J lost 5 bases, V lost 3 bases, and 3 bases had no gene match. Per germline, CDR1 SGHTA and CDR2 FQGTGA. Concerning this clone: Its matching antigen is unknown.

Study-wide results and limits: Researchers counted around 180 TCR beta chains as cytomegalovirus-associated. An observed cluster of highly shared sequence variants was recorded as a likely sequencing artifact.

Both 60 Vbeta primers and 13 Jbeta primers went into the PCR. Data came from immunoSEQ multiplex PCR; TCRdb stores just in-frame clones and leaves some out. Counted here are approximately 140,000 clones, over 75% occurring once; the ten biggest clones make up approximately 1.8%. Sequencing was performed on PBMCs. This chain connects TRBV7-3 to TRBJ2-1; TRBD2 aligns across 11 bases. This TCR was recovered from a man in his forties in good health and CMV-seronegative. CDR3 coding DNA: TGTGCCAGCAGCTTTAGCGGGGGGGGTAACAATGAGCAGTTCTTC. Its translation: CASSFSGGGNNEQFF.